A selection of T cell receptor beta chains follows, all from one sample in a study of blood T cell repertoires in COVID-19. Some clones are missing from TCRdb's copy, which holds only in-frame ones; the method was immunoSEQ multiplex PCR. The sample yields about 94,000 clones, around 87% seen once. Sequencing input: peripheral blood. The receptors shown here come from an elderly woman with acute or convalescent COVID-19. Each CDR3 is given with its conserved first and last residue. A D gene is named only where the DNA matches it firmly. Part of the rows lack a size; the others show once, few, many or a class for expanded clones.

cdr3_aa,cdr3_nt,j_call,v_call,d_call,clone_size,cdr3_length
CASSRSLGQIYNEQFF,TGTGCCAGCAGCCGTAGTTTGGGACAAATATACAATGAGCAGTTCTTC,TRBJ2-1,TRBV5-6,-,-,16
CASSFGAASFGTDTQYF,TGCGCCAGCAGCTTCGGAGCCGCGAGTTTTGGGACAGATACGCAGTATTTT,TRBJ2-3,TRBV5-1,-,-,17
CASSVFTSGANTGELFF,TGTGCCAGCAGCGTATTTACATCAGGGGCCAACACCGGGGAGCTGTTTTTT,TRBJ2-2,TRBV9,-,once,17
CASRGTRNEAFF,TGTGCCAGCAGAGGAACGAGGAATGAAGCTTTCTTT,TRBJ1-1,TRBV6-5,-,once,12
CASSHRGDIQYF,TGTGCCAGCAGCCATCGGGGAGACATTCAGTACTTC,TRBJ2-4,TRBV3-1/TRBV3-2,-,-,12
CASSPPEVFISRDEQFF,TGCGCCAGCAGCCCCCCGGAGGTGTTTATCTCCCGGGATGAGCAGTTCTTC,TRBJ2-1,TRBV4-1,-,few,17
CASSLAGSSNEQFF,TGTGCCAGCAGTTTAGCGGGATCTAGCAATGAGCAGTTCTTC,TRBJ2-1,TRBV27,-,-,14
CASSGQGPGINQPQHF,TGTGCCAGCAGTGGACAGGGCCCGGGGATAAATCAGCCCCAGCATTTT,TRBJ1-5,TRBV6-2/TRBV6-3,TRBD1,-,16
CASSLEAGHKNIQYF,TGTGCCAGCAGCTTGGAGGCGGGCCACAAAAACATTCAGTACTTC,TRBJ2-4,TRBV5-5,-,-,15
CASSSGTYEETQYF,TGTGCCAGCAGCTCCGGGACTTATGAAGAGACCCAGTACTTC,TRBJ2-5,TRBV7-9,-,-,14
CASSLRTLNEQFF,TGTGCCAGCAGTTTAAGGACTTTGAATGAGCAGTTCTTC,TRBJ2-1,TRBV27,-,-,13
CASSQGAGTGELFF,TGTGCCAGCAGCCAAGGGGCGGGAACCGGGGAGCTGTTTTTT,TRBJ2-2,TRBV3-1/TRBV3-2,-,-,14
CASSYTTGTGGDTQYF,TGTGCCAGCAGCTATACTACCGGGACAGGGGGAGATACGCAGTATTTT,TRBJ2-3,TRBV7-9,TRBD1,-,16
CASSSQETQPQHF,TGTGCCAGTAGTTCTCAGGAAACTCAGCCCCAGCATTTT,TRBJ1-5,TRBV19,-,-,13
CASSPAGAHTGELFF,TGCGCCAGCAGCCCGGCGGGAGCGCACACCGGGGAGCTGTTTTTT,TRBJ2-2,TRBV4-1,TRBD2,-,15
CASSSSEGAEAFF,TGTGCCAGCAGCAGCAGCGAGGGTGCTGAAGCTTTCTTT,TRBJ1-1,TRBV9,-,-,13
CASSLGPGQGAYEQYF,TGCGCCAGCAGCTTGGGGCCGGGACAGGGGGCCTACGAGCAGTACTTC,TRBJ2-7,TRBV5-1,TRBD1,-,16
CASSPWLSGSQETQYF,TGTGCCAGCAGTCCCTGGCTTAGCGGGAGTCAAGAGACCCAGTACTTC,TRBJ2-5,TRBV27,TRBD2,-,16
CASSYSTGLAENEQFF,TGTGCCAGCAGTTACTCGACGGGACTAGCGGAAAATGAGCAGTTCTTC,TRBJ2-1,TRBV6-5,TRBD2,-,16
CASRDGGSGNTIYF,TGTGCCAGCAGGGACGGGGGGTCTGGAAACACCATATATTTT,TRBJ1-3,TRBV6-5,-,-,14
CASSAGGAQETQYF,TGTGCCAGCAGCGCAGGCGGGGCTCAAGAGACCCAGTACTTC,TRBJ2-5,TRBV7-2,-,-,14
CASSLVGRLTQNTGELFF,TGTGCCAGCAGCTTAGTGGGGCGGTTGACGCAGAACACCGGGGAGCTGTTTTTT,TRBJ2-2,TRBV11-3,-,few,18
CASSFGTGAYEQYF,TGCGCCAGCAGCTTTGGGACGGGAGCCTACGAGCAGTACTTC,TRBJ2-7,TRBV5-1,-,-,14
CASSEYGYGYTF,TGTGCCAGCAGTGAATACGGCTATGGCTACACCTTC,TRBJ1-2,TRBV6-1,-,-,12
CASSLAGGLNYGYTF,TGTGCCAGCAGCTTGGCCGGGGGTCTTAACTATGGCTACACCTTC,TRBJ1-2,TRBV5-6,-,-,15
CASSPAGLAGGEQFF,TGTGCCAGCAGCCCCGCGGGGCTAGCGGGGGGAGAGCAGTTCTTC,TRBJ2-1,TRBV7-8,TRBD2,-,15
CASSRRGHQPQHF,TGTGCCAGCAGCCGAAGGGGTCATCAGCCCCAGCATTTT,TRBJ1-5,TRBV21-1,-,-,13
CSAGFGTDTQYF,TGCAGCGCGGGGTTCGGCACAGATACGCAGTATTTT,TRBJ2-3,TRBV29-1,-,-,12
CASSIPQTSGRYNEQFF,TGTGCCAGTAGTATCCCCCAGACTAGCGGGAGATACAATGAGCAGTTCTTC,TRBJ2-1,TRBV19,TRBD2,-,17
CASSPGLAGGRSYEQYF,TGTGCCAGCTCACCGGGACTAGCGGGAGGCAGATCCTACGAGCAGTACTTC,TRBJ2-7,TRBV18,TRBD2,-,17
CASSLAGQGTYNEQFF,TGCGCCAGCAGCTTGGCCGGGCAGGGGACCTACAATGAGCAGTTCTTC,TRBJ2-1,TRBV5-1,-,-,16
CATHHAGTDTQYF,TGTGCCACCCATCACGCCGGGACAGATACGCAGTATTTT,TRBJ2-3,TRBV6-5,-,-,13
CASSQEGGKTLEAFF,TGTGCCAGCAGCCAAGAGGGGGGGAAAACACTTGAAGCTTTCTTT,TRBJ1-1,TRBV3-1/TRBV3-2,-,-,15
CAISETVFGAFF,TGTGCCATCAGTGAAACGGTATTCGGAGCTTTCTTT,TRBJ1-1,TRBV10-3,-,-,12
CASRRTGILDTEAFF,TGTGCCAGCAGGCGGACAGGGATATTGGACACTGAAGCTTTCTTT,TRBJ1-1,TRBV7-2,TRBD1,-,15
CASSYSAGPNEKLFF,TGTGCCAGCAGTTACTCGGCAGGGCCTAATGAAAAACTGTTTTTT,TRBJ1-4,TRBV6-5,-,few,15
CAWTLTGFRGYTF,TGTGCCTGGACTTTGACAGGTTTTAGGGGCTACACCTTC,TRBJ1-2,TRBV30,-,once,13
CASSSHRDRVSYEQYF,TGTGCCAGCAGTTCACACAGGGATAGAGTTTCCTACGAGCAGTACTTC,TRBJ2-7,TRBV27,-,-,16
CASSPLGQNTEAFF,TGTGCCAGCAGTCCATTGGGACAGAACACTGAAGCTTTCTTT,TRBJ1-1,TRBV28,-,-,14
CASSLQAGTGKF,TGTGCCAGCTCCCTGCAAGCCGGGACAGGGAAATTC,TRBJ2-7,TRBV18,TRBD1,few,12
CASSLARASGSDIQYF,TGTGCCAGCAGCTTAGCTCGCGCGAGCGGGAGTGACATTCAGTACTTC,TRBJ2-4,TRBV7-9,TRBD2,-,16
CASSLTGLGSDTQYF,TGTGCCAGCAGTTTAACGGGACTAGGGTCAGATACGCAGTATTTT,TRBJ2-3,TRBV27,TRBD2,-,15
CASSYLSFRGHPYGYTF,TGTGCCAGCAGTTACCTGTCGTTCAGGGGGCACCCCTATGGCTACACCTTC,TRBJ1-2,TRBV6-2/TRBV6-3,TRBD1,-,17
CATSRKGRGEINEQFF,TGTGCCACCAGCAGAAAGGGCAGGGGAGAGATCAATGAGCAGTTCTTC,TRBJ2-1,TRBV15,-,once,16
CASSRGTSGKTQYF,TGTGCCAGTAGTAGAGGGACTAGCGGTAAGACCCAGTACTTC,TRBJ2-5,TRBV19,TRBD2,-,14
CASSHRGYYEQYF,TGTGCCAGCAGCCACAGGGGGTATTACGAGCAGTACTTC,TRBJ2-7,TRBV3-1/TRBV3-2,TRBD1,-,13